This TCR beta chain was recovered during a study of blood T cell repertoires in COVID-19. Looking at the study overall: There were acute and convalescent COVID-19 samples, and they came from the United States, Italy and Spain.

Method: immunoSEQ multiplex PCR; TCRdb's copy keeps in-frame clones and lacks some. The sample lists 250,000 to 350,000 clones, about nine tenths occurring once. This CDR3 has 13 amino acids. Trimming stripped 8 bases from V and 0 bases from J, with 8 bases between. The sequence came from a woman aged 45-65 years with COVID-19, enrolled during active disease. This chain uses TRBV12-3 or TRBV12-4 with TRBJ2-1, with D possibly TRBD2 on 6 matching bases. Sequencing was performed on peripheral blood. The CDR3 nucleotides are TGTGCCAGCCACGGGAGCTCCTACAATGAGCAGTTCTTC. This translates into CASHGSSYNEQFF.